The TCR beta chain under discussion was sequenced for a study of T cell changes during pregnancy in multiple sclerosis. TCRdb's table, derived via immunoSEQ multiplex PCR, lists solely in-frame clones and lacks some. The sample holds 55,000 to 70,000 clones, around 93% seen once. In germline, CDR1 is MRHNA, CDR2 SNTAGT. V was trimmed by 0 bases and J by 1 base, leaving 6 bases between them. The CDR3 is 14 amino acids. This TCR derives from a female donor with multiple sclerosis, enrolled in a pregnancy study. The source material was peripheral blood, sampled after pregnancy. The V gene is TRBV6-4, the J gene TRBJ1-1; D is possibly TRBD1 (6 bases). The CDR3 DNA reads as TGTGCCAGCAGTGACTCGACAGGGAACACTGAAGCTTTCTTT. Protein sequence: CASSDSTGNTEAFF.